The sample holds one count of the clone carrying this T cell receptor beta chain. Its antigen is unknown. This entry is derived from a study of OX40 agonist ivuxolimab in advanced cancers. Study context: Patients were dosed with the agonistic anti-OX40 (CD134) antibody ivuxolimab. Prior checkpoint blockade (anti-PD-1, anti-PD-L1 or anti-CTLA-4) was permitted; about 40% had it. Notes on the study in general: No determination was made of the antigen specificity of the expanded peripheral T cells.

The table came from immunoSEQ multiplex PCR; TCRdb's copy has only in-frame clones and leaves some out. This table holds 85,000 to 95,000 clones, approximately 92% found once. The receptor's source is an adult with an advanced solid tumor such as melanoma, head and neck, liver or kidney cancer. The sequencing used CD4+ or CD8+ T cells sorted from blood, collected in a trial of the OX40 agonist ivuxolimab.

CDR3 in amino acids: CASSYGPGTRGYEQYF. Written as DNA, the CDR3 is TGTGCCAGCAGTTACGGGCCCGGGACTAGGGGCTACGAGCAGTACTTC. V and J are TRBV6-6 and TRBJ2-7; 8 positions agree with TRBD2. The germline CDR1 and CDR2 sequences are MNHNY and SVGAGI (reference sequence). The V and J ends lost 2 bases and 3 bases, in that order; junction bases with no gene match: 9. The CDR3 has 16 amino acids.